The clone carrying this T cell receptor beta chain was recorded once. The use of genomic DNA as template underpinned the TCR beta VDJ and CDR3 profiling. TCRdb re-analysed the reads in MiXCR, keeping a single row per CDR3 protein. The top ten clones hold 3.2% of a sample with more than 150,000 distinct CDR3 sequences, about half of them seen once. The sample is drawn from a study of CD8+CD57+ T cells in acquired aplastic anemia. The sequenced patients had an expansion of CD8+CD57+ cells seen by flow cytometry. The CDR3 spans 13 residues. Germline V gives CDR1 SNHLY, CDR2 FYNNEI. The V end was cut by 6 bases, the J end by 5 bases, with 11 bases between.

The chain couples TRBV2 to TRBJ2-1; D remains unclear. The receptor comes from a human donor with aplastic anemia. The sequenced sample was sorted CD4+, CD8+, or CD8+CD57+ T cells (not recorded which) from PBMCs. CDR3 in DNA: TGTGCCAGCAGCTTGGGCCAGGACAATGAGCAGTTCTTC. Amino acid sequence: CASSLGQDNEQFF. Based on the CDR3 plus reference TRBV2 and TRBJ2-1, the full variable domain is EPEVTQTPSHQVTQMGQEVILRCVPISNHLYFYWYRQILGQKVEFLVSFYNNEISEKSEIFDDQFSVERPDGSNFTLKIRSTKLEDSAMYFCASSLGQDNEQFFGPGTRLTVL.